The subject of this entry is one TCR beta chain. The entry originates in a study of shared T cell receptors in the human thymus. The length of the CDR3 is 14 residues. CDR1 and CDR2 from the germline V gene are GTSNPN and SVGIG (reference sequence). The J segment lost 5 bases and the V segment lost 3 bases, leaving 4 bases of the junction unmatched. Measured with immunoSEQ multiplex PCR; TCRdb has only the in-frame clones, and not every one. The sample consists of 450,000 to 650,000 clones, around three quarters of them appearing once. The sample was also linked to a second study, of human thymus T cells. That source adds: Surgeons resected thymus tissue during corrective heart surgery.

The chain links TRBV30 to TRBJ2-1; 10 bases map to TRBD2. The sequenced sample consisted of thymocytes. This receptor was identified in a boy under two years old with a congenital heart defect. The CDR3 sequence is CAWRIGLADNEQFF. CDR3 DNA: TGTGCCTGGAGGATCGGACTAGCGGACAATGAGCAGTTCTTC.